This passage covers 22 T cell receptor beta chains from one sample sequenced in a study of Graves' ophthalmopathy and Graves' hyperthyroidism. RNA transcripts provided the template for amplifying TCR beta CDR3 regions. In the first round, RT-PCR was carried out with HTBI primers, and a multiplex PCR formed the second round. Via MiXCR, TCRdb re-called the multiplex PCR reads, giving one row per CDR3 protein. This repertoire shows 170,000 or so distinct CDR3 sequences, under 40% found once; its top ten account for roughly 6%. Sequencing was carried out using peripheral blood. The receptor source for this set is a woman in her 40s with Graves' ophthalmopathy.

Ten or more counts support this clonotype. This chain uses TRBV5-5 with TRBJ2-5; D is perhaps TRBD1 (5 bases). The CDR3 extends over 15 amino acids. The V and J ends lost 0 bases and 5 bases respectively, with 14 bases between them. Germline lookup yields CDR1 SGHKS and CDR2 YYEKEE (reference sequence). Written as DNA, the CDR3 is TGTGCCAGCAGCTTGGCATCCAGGGCCGGGGAGACCCAGTACTTC. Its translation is CASSLASRAGETQYF.

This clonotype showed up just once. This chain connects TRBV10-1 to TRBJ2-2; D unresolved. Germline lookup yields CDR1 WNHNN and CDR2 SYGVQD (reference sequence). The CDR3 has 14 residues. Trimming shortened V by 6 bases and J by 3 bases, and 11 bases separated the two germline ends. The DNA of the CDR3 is TGCGCCAGCAGGTCACAGAGAGACACCGGGGAGCTGTTTTTT. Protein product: CASRSQRDTGELFF.

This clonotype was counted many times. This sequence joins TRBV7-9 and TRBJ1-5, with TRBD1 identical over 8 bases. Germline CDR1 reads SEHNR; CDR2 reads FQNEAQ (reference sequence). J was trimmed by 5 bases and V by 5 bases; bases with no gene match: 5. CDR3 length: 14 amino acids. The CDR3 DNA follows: TGTGCCAGCAGCCAACAGGGGGGGCATCAGCCCCAGCATTTT. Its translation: CASSQQGGHQPQHF.

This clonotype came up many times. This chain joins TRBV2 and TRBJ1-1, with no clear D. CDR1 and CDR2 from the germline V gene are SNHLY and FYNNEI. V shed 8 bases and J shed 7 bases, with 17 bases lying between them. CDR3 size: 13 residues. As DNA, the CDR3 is TGTGCCAGCTTATACGAACCTGGGAGTGAAGCTTTCTTT. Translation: CASLYEPGSEAFF.

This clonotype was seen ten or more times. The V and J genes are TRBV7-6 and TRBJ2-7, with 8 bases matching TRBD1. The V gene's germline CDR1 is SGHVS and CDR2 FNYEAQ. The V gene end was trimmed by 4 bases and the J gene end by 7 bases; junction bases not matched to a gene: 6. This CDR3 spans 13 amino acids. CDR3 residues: CASSWGQEAEQYF. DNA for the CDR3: TGTGCCAGCAGCTGGGGACAGGAGGCAGAGCAGTACTTC.

In nucleotides, the CDR3 is TGTGCCAGCAGGAGACAGGGGGTTGGGGCCAACGTCCTGACTTTC. Residues: CASRRQGVGANVLTF. The chain has TRBV28 and TRBJ2-6, with 9 bases fitting TRBD1. The V and J ends lost 6 bases and 3 bases, in that order; junction bases with no gene match: 3. This CDR3 comprises 15 residues. CDR1 and CDR2 (germline): MDHEN, SYDVKM.

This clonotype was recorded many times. The CDR3 is CAISESARTTDTQYF. CDR3 nucleotide sequence: TGTGCCATCAGTGAGTCAGCCCGGACCACAGATACGCAGTATTTT. The chain links TRBV10-3 to TRBJ2-3; no clear D. Germline V gene data show CDR1 as ENHRY and CDR2 as SYGVKD. Trimming took 0 bases from V and 2 from J, leaving 9 bases between them. The CDR3 runs to 15 residues.

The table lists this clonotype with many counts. The CDR3 here is CASSSAAGGLGGYTF. CDR3 nucleotides: TGTGCCAGCAGCTCCGCCGCAGGGGGCTTGGGTGGCTACACCTTC. The J gene is TRBJ1-2, the V gene TRBV11-3, with 8 bases that match TRBD1. V trimming: 4 bases; J trimming: 7 bases; junction bases outside the gene matches: 11. The CDR3 is made up of 15 amino acids. Germline CDR1 is SGHNT and CDR2 is YENEEA.

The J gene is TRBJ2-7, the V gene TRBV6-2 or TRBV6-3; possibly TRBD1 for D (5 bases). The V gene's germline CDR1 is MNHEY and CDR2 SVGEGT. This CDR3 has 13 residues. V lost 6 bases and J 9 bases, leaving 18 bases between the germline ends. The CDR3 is CASRSFGRQGQYF. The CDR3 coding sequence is TGTGCCAGCAGATCTTTCGGGCGCCAGGGGCAGTACTTC.

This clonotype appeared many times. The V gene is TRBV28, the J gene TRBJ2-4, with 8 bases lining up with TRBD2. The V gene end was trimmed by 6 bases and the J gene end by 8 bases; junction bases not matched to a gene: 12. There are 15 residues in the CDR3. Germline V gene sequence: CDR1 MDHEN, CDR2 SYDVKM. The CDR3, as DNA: TGTGCCAGCAGCCCTAGCGGGCCTACCGGAGACATTCAGTACTTC. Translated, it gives CASSPSGPTGDIQYF.

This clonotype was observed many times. The CDR3: CASSYYSSGNTIYF. Written as DNA, the CDR3 is TGTGCCAGCAGTTACTACAGCTCTGGAAACACCATATATTTT. V usage is TRBV6-2 or TRBV6-3 and J usage is TRBJ1-3; no clear D. Germline V CDR1 and CDR2: MNHEY, SVGEGT. This CDR3 comprises 14 residues. Trimming stripped 1 base from V and 0 bases from J, with 4 bases between.

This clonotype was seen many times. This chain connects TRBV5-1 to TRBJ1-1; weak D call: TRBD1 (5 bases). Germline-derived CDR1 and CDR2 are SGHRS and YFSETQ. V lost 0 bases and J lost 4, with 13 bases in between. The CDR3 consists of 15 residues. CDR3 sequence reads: CASSLVGADVTEAFF. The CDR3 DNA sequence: TGCGCCAGCAGCTTGGTAGGGGCGGATGTCACTGAAGCTTTCTTT. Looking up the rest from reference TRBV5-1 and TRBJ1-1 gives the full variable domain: KAGVTQTPRYLIKTRGQQVTLSCSPISGHRSVSWYQQTPGQGLQFLFEYFSETQRNKGNFPGRFSGRQFSNSRSEMNVSTLELGDSALYLCASSLVGADVTEAFFGQGTRLTVV.

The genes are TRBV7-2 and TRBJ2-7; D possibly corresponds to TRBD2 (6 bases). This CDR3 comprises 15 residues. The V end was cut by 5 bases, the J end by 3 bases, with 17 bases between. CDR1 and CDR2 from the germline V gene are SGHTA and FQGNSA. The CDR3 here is CASSQRGAGGYEQYF. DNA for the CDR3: TGTGCCAGCAGCCAGCGAGGGGCCGGGGGCTACGAGCAGTACTTC.

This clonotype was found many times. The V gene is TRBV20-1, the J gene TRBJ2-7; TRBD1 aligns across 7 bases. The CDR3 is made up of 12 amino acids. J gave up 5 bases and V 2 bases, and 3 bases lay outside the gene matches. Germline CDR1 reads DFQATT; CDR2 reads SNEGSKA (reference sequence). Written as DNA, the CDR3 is TGCAGTGCTAGACTGACAGGGAACGAGCAGTACTTC. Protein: CSARLTGNEQYF.

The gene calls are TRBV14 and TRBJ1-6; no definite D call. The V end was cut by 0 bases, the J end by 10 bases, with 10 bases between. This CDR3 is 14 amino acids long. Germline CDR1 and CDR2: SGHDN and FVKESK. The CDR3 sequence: CASSQDFGRSPLHF. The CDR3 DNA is TGTGCCAGCAGCCAAGATTTTGGACGGTCACCCCTCCACTTT.

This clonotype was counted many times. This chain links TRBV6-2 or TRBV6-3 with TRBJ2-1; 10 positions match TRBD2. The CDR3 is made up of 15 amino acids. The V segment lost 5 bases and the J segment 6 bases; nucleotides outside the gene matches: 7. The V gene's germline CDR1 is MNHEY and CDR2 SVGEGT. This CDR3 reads CASSAGTSEANEQFF. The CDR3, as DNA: TGTGCCAGCAGTGCCGGGACTAGCGAAGCCAATGAGCAGTTCTTC.

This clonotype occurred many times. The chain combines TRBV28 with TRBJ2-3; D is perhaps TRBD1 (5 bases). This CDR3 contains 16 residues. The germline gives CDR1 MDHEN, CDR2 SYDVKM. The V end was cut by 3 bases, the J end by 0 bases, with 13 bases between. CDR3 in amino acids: CASSLGPIPSTDTQYF. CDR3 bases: TGTGCCAGCAGTTTGGGGCCAATTCCTAGCACAGATACGCAGTATTTT.

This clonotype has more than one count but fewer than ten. CDR3: CASSSPGTGGTEAFF. In DNA, the CDR3 is TGTGCCAGCAGTTCACCCGGGACAGGGGGCACTGAAGCTTTCTTT. V usage is TRBV6-5 and J usage is TRBJ1-1; 11 positions agree with TRBD1. The length of the CDR3 is 15 residues. V gave up 4 bases and J gave up 4 bases; unmatched junction bases: 5. Germline-derived CDR1 and CDR2 are MNHEY and SVGAGI.

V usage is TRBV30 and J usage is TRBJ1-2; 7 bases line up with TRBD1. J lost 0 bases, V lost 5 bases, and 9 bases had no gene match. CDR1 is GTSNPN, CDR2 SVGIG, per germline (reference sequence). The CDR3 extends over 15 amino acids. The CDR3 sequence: CAWGAGTASNYGYTF. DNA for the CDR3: TGTGCCTGGGGCGCCGGGACAGCCTCTAACTATGGCTACACCTTC. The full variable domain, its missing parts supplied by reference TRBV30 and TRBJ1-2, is SQTIHQWPATLVQPVGSPLSLECTVEGTSNPNLYWYRQAAGRGLQLLFYSVGIGQISSEVPQNLSASRPQDRQFILSSKKLLLSDSGFYLCAWGAGTASNYGYTFGSGTRLTVV.

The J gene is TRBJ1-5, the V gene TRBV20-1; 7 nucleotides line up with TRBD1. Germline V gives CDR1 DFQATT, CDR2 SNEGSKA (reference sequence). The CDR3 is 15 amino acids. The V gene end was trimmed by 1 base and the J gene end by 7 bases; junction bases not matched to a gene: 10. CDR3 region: CSARARQGGRQPQHF. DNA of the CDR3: TGCAGTGCTAGAGCCAGACAGGGAGGGCGCCAGCCCCAGCATTTT.

The CDR3 region has the DNA TGTGCCAGCAGAACCGACCGAAACCTTTCACCCCTCCACTTT. It yields the protein CASRTDRNLSPLHF. This chain uses TRBV6-1 with TRBJ1-6, with unresolved D. The germline V gene encodes CDR1 MNHNS and CDR2 SASEGT. V lost 6 bases and J lost 9, with 15 bases in between. CDR3 length: 14 residues.

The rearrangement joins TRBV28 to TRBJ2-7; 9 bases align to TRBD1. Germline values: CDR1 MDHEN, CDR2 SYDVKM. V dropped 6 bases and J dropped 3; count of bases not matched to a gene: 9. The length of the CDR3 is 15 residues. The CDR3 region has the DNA TGTGCCAGCAGCCGGGGGACAGGGACTCTCTACGAGCAGTACTTC. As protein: CASSRGTGTLYEQYF.